These T cell receptor beta chains were read from a single sample in a study of blood T cell repertoires in COVID-19. TCRdb keeps only in-frame clones here, not all; method: immunoSEQ multiplex PCR. The sample has roughly 210,000 clones, approximately 90% seen once. The sample was peripheral blood. These receptors were obtained from a man aged 65 to 79 with acute or convalescent COVID-19. Each CDR3 is given with its conserved first and last residue. D genes are given only for firm matches. The size field is filled for only some rows; it gives once, few, many or a size class.

v_gene: TRBV28; abundance: NA; d_gene: TRBD1; j_gene: TRBJ2-7; CDR3aa: CASRRQGAREQYF; CDR3nt: TGTGCCAGCAGACGACAGGGGGCTCGGGAGCAGTACTTC
v_gene: TRBV4-2; abundance: NA; d_gene: NA; j_gene: TRBJ2-3; CDR3aa: CASSRQEASFTDTQYF; CDR3nt: TGTGCCAGCAGCCGACAGGAGGCCTCATTCACAGATACGCAGTATTTT
v_gene: TRBV6-2/TRBV6-3; abundance: NA; d_gene: TRBD2; j_gene: TRBJ2-1; CDR3aa: CASSTERGGVGLRNEQFF; CDR3nt: TGTGCCAGCAGTACAGAGCGGGGAGGGGTGGGGTTACGGAATGAGCAGTTCTTC
v_gene: TRBV21-1; abundance: NA; d_gene: NA; j_gene: TRBJ2-7; CDR3aa: CASSKAPEWGGSYEQYF; CDR3nt: TGTGCCAGCAGCAAAGCGCCTGAGTGGGGGGGCTCCTACGAGCAGTACTTC
v_gene: TRBV29-1; abundance: NA; d_gene: TRBD2; j_gene: TRBJ2-2; CDR3aa: CSVLAGVIRGGELFF; CDR3nt: TGCAGCGTCCTAGCGGGAGTGATTCGGGGCGGGGAGCTGTTTTTT
v_gene: TRBV6-5; abundance: NA; d_gene: TRBD1; j_gene: TRBJ2-1; CDR3aa: CASRTGLNEQFF; CDR3nt: TGTGCCAGCCGGACAGGGTTAAATGAGCAGTTCTTC
v_gene: TRBV19; abundance: NA; d_gene: TRBD2; j_gene: TRBJ2-3; CDR3aa: CASSPSGTITDTQYF; CDR3nt: TGTGCCAGTAGTCCCTCCGGGACTATCACAGATACGCAGTATTTT
v_gene: TRBV25-1; abundance: NA; d_gene: TRBD2; j_gene: TRBJ2-7; CDR3aa: CASNPSGSWNEQYF; CDR3nt: TGTGCCAGCAACCCTAGCGGGAGTTGGAACGAGCAGTACTTC
v_gene: TRBV5-1; abundance: NA; d_gene: NA; j_gene: TRBJ2-1; CDR3aa: CASSQGGNRIKNEQFF; CDR3nt: TGCGCCAGCTCCCAAGGGGGAAACAGAATAAAAAATGAGCAGTTCTTC
v_gene: TRBV12-3/TRBV12-4; abundance: NA; d_gene: NA; j_gene: TRBJ2-5; CDR3aa: CASTRGETQYF; CDR3nt: TGTGCCAGCACGCGAGGGGAGACCCAGTACTTC
v_gene: TRBV19; abundance: few; d_gene: NA; j_gene: TRBJ2-2; CDR3aa: CASSAQQGFGELFF; CDR3nt: TGTGCCAGTAGTGCACAACAGGGTTTCGGGGAGCTGTTTTTT
v_gene: TRBV28; abundance: NA; d_gene: NA; j_gene: TRBJ2-6; CDR3aa: CASSLASSGANVLTF; CDR3nt: TGTGCCAGCAGTTTAGCCAGCTCTGGGGCCAACGTCCTGACTTTC
v_gene: TRBV29-1; abundance: NA; d_gene: TRBD1; j_gene: TRBJ2-3; CDR3aa: CSAAGTGNTDTQYF; CDR3nt: TGCAGCGCGGCCGGGACAGGGAACACAGATACGCAGTATTTT
v_gene: TRBV19; abundance: few; d_gene: TRBD1; j_gene: TRBJ1-2; CDR3aa: CASSSRGRRGNYGYTF; CDR3nt: TGTGCCAGTAGTTCCAGGGGGCGCCGGGGTAACTATGGCTACACCTTC
v_gene: TRBV29-1; abundance: NA; d_gene: NA; j_gene: TRBJ2-1; CDR3aa: CSVVVLTGNEQFF; CDR3nt: TGCAGCGTTGTAGTCTTAACAGGCAATGAGCAGTTCTTC
v_gene: TRBV6-4; abundance: NA; d_gene: TRBD2; j_gene: TRBJ2-1; CDR3aa: CASSDSSSGSYNEQFF; CDR3nt: TGTGCCAGCAGTGACTCATCTAGCGGCTCCTACAATGAGCAGTTCTTC
v_gene: TRBV14; abundance: NA; d_gene: TRBD1; j_gene: TRBJ1-2; CDR3aa: CASSQGGLIQGSYGYTF; CDR3nt: TGTGCCAGCAGCCAAGGGGGCCTAATACAGGGGAGCTATGGCTACACCTTC
v_gene: TRBV5-4; abundance: NA; d_gene: NA; j_gene: TRBJ2-2; CDR3aa: CASSLDSTGELFF; CDR3nt: TGTGCCAGCAGCTTGGATTCTACGGGGGAGCTGTTTTTT
v_gene: TRBV5-4; abundance: NA; d_gene: TRBD2; j_gene: TRBJ2-1; CDR3aa: CASSFLLAGGYNEQFF; CDR3nt: TGTGCCAGCAGCTTTCTCCTAGCGGGGGGATACAATGAGCAGTTCTTC
v_gene: TRBV2; abundance: NA; d_gene: TRBD2; j_gene: TRBJ2-3; CDR3aa: CASSGGLVVTDTQYF; CDR3nt: TGTGCCAGCAGTGGGGGACTAGTAGTGACAGATACGCAGTATTTT
v_gene: TRBV27; abundance: NA; d_gene: NA; j_gene: TRBJ2-7; CDR3aa: CASRVYSAGPAEQYF; CDR3nt: TGTGCCAGCAGAGTCTATTCGGCGGGACCCGCCGAGCAGTACTTC
v_gene: TRBV25-1; abundance: NA; d_gene: TRBD1; j_gene: TRBJ2-7; CDR3aa: CASSGTGVMYEQYF; CDR3nt: TGTGCCAGCAGTGGGACAGGGGTAATGTACGAGCAGTACTTC
v_gene: TRBV19; abundance: NA; d_gene: TRBD1; j_gene: TRBJ1-3; CDR3aa: CASSIQTPGQTGNTIYF; CDR3nt: TGTGCCAGTAGTATCCAAACACCGGGACAGACTGGAAACACCATATATTTT
v_gene: TRBV7-8; abundance: NA; d_gene: TRBD1; j_gene: TRBJ1-1; CDR3aa: CASSLRFVGTVNTEAFF; CDR3nt: TGTGCCAGCAGCTTAAGGTTCGTTGGGACAGTGAACACTGAAGCTTTCTTT
v_gene: TRBV19; abundance: NA; d_gene: NA; j_gene: TRBJ2-3; CDR3aa: CASSLFATSRGSTDTQYF; CDR3nt: TGTGCCAGTAGTCTTTTCGCCACCTCGAGGGGGAGCACAGATACGCAGTATTTT
v_gene: TRBV7-2; abundance: NA; d_gene: TRBD2; j_gene: TRBJ2-5; CDR3aa: CASSLGGRIQETQYF; CDR3nt: TGTGCCAGCAGCTTGGGCGGGAGGATCCAAGAGACCCAGTACTTC
v_gene: TRBV7-2; abundance: NA; d_gene: NA; j_gene: TRBJ2-7; CDR3aa: CASSLLTGSGVEQYF; CDR3nt: TGTGCCAGCAGCTTATTGACAGGTTCGGGCGTCGAGCAGTACTTC
v_gene: TRBV28; abundance: once; d_gene: NA; j_gene: TRBJ2-4; CDR3aa: CASSFRVLSTAVLAKNIQYF; CDR3nt: TGTGCCAGCAGTTTTCGGGTGCTGTCGACAGCAGTCTTAGCCAAAAACATTCAGTACTTC
v_gene: TRBV18; abundance: NA; d_gene: NA; j_gene: TRBJ2-5; CDR3aa: CASSPGGQETQYF; CDR3nt: TGTGCCAGCTCACCTGGGGGGCAAGAGACCCAGTACTTC
v_gene: TRBV6-1; abundance: NA; d_gene: NA; j_gene: TRBJ1-6; CDR3aa: CASSEVTGSNSPLHF; CDR3nt: TGTGCCAGCAGTGAAGTCACAGGGTCCAATTCACCCCTCCACTTT
v_gene: TRBV6-5; abundance: NA; d_gene: NA; j_gene: TRBJ1-3; CDR3aa: CASSYSGQPPGNTIYF; CDR3nt: TGTGCCAGCAGTTACTCGGGCCAGCCCCCTGGAAACACCATATATTTT
v_gene: TRBV29-1; abundance: few; d_gene: NA; j_gene: TRBJ2-5; CDR3aa: CSVVGGYRETQYF; CDR3nt: TGCAGCGTTGTAGGAGGGTATCGAGAGACCCAGTACTTC
v_gene: TRBV3-1/TRBV3-2; abundance: NA; d_gene: NA; j_gene: TRBJ2-2; CDR3aa: CASSQITRGARELFF; CDR3nt: TGTGCCAGCAGCCAAATAACCCGGGGGGCCAGGGAGCTGTTTTTT
v_gene: TRBV20-1; abundance: NA; d_gene: NA; j_gene: TRBJ2-1; CDR3aa: CSARVVGGWFF; CDR3nt: TGCAGTGCTAGGGTAGTCGGAGGTTGGTTCTTC
v_gene: TRBV6-4; abundance: NA; d_gene: NA; j_gene: TRBJ2-2; CDR3aa: CASSSDRNTGELFF; CDR3nt: TGTGCCAGCAGTTCGGACAGGAACACCGGGGAGCTGTTTTTT
v_gene: TRBV3-1/TRBV3-2; abundance: NA; d_gene: TRBD1; j_gene: TRBJ1-6; CDR3aa: CASSQGTGRSPLHF; CDR3nt: TGTGCCAGCAGCCAAGGGACAGGGAGGTCACCCCTCCACTTT
v_gene: TRBV6-1; abundance: NA; d_gene: NA; j_gene: TRBJ1-4; CDR3aa: CASSEREGRAEKLFF; CDR3nt: TGTGCCAGCAGTGAACGGGAGGGAAGGGCTGAAAAACTGTTTTTT
v_gene: TRBV6-5; abundance: NA; d_gene: TRBD2; j_gene: TRBJ2-3; CDR3aa: CASSLFRAGGPDTQYF; CDR3nt: TGTGCCAGCAGTTTATTTCGAGCGGGAGGGCCGGATACGCAGTATTTT
v_gene: TRBV6-6; abundance: NA; d_gene: TRBD2; j_gene: TRBJ2-7; CDR3aa: CASSYDSSGSYEQYF; CDR3nt: TGTGCCAGCAGTTACGATTCTAGCGGGAGTTACGAGCAGTACTTC
v_gene: TRBV7-9; abundance: NA; d_gene: NA; j_gene: TRBJ1-1; CDR3aa: CASSQQTEEAFF; CDR3nt: TGTGCCAGCAGCCAACAGACGGAAGAAGCTTTCTTT
v_gene: TRBV9; abundance: NA; d_gene: NA; j_gene: TRBJ2-1; CDR3aa: CASSPTGQVPYNEQFF; CDR3nt: TGTGCCAGCAGCCCCACAGGCCAGGTTCCCTACAATGAGCAGTTCTTC
v_gene: TRBV27; abundance: NA; d_gene: TRBD2; j_gene: TRBJ2-7; CDR3aa: CASSLYAWEGSEQYF; CDR3nt: TGTGCCAGCAGTTTATACGCATGGGAGGGAAGCGAGCAGTACTTC
v_gene: TRBV2; abundance: NA; d_gene: TRBD2; j_gene: TRBJ2-5; CDR3aa: CASSFYPGTSGRAVETQYF; CDR3nt: TGTGCCAGCAGTTTTTACCCCGGGACTAGCGGGAGGGCCGTGGAGACCCAGTACTTC
v_gene: TRBV5-4; abundance: NA; d_gene: TRBD2; j_gene: TRBJ2-7; CDR3aa: CASSLDSGRTYEQYF; CDR3nt: TGTGCCAGCAGCTTGGATAGCGGGAGAACCTACGAGCAGTACTTC
v_gene: TRBV5-4; abundance: NA; d_gene: NA; j_gene: TRBJ2-1; CDR3aa: CASTSGLPPYNEQFF; CDR3nt: TGTGCCAGCACCTCAGGGCTCCCGCCCTACAATGAGCAGTTCTTC
v_gene: TRBV29-1; abundance: NA; d_gene: NA; j_gene: TRBJ2-7; CDR3aa: CSVRTVLTYEQYF; CDR3nt: TGCAGCGTACGGACAGTCCTTACCTACGAGCAGTACTTC
v_gene: TRBV25-1; abundance: NA; d_gene: NA; j_gene: TRBJ1-4; CDR3aa: CASSESVGGTEKLFF; CDR3nt: TGTGCCAGCAGTGAATCGGTCGGGGGAACTGAAAAACTGTTTTTT
v_gene: TRBV12-5; abundance: once; d_gene: TRBD1; j_gene: TRBJ1-2; CDR3aa: CASGSEGTGGEDGYTF; CDR3nt: TGTGCTAGTGGTTCCGAAGGGACAGGGGGCGAGGATGGCTACACCTTC
v_gene: TRBV18; abundance: NA; d_gene: TRBD2; j_gene: TRBJ2-1; CDR3aa: CASSPARTSSYNEQFF; CDR3nt: TGTGCCAGCTCACCGGCAAGGACTAGCTCCTACAATGAGCAGTTCTTC